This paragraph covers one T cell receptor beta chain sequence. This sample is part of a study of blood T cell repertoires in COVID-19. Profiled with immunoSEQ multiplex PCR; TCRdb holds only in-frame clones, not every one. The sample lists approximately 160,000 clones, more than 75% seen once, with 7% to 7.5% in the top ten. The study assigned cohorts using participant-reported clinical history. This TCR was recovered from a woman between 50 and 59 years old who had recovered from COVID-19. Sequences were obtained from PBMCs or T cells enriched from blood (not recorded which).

CDR3 DNA sequence: TGTGCCAGCGCGGGACTAGCGGACCCTAGCACAGATACGCAGTATTTT. Protein: CASAGLADPSTDTQYF. The rearrangement uses TRBV7-2 and TRBJ2-3; 11 bases fit TRBD2. Per the germline V gene, CDR1 is SGHTA and CDR2 is FQGNSA. The J segment lost 0 bases and the V segment lost 8 bases, leaving 7 bases of the junction unmatched. The CDR3 contains 16 residues.